Shown below are 9 T cell receptor beta chains from a single sample sequenced in a study of identical twins (dated by TCRdb to the mid-2010s). The library was produced with 5' RACE. Sequencing used an Illumina HiSeq 2000. Through fastp at Q25 and MiXCR, TCRdb rebuilt clones from the public reads, retaining in-frame beta chains. CDR3 protein sequences are deduplicated, and each keeps its most common genes and DNA. The table for this sample lists 300,000 to 350,000 distinct CDR3 sequences; roughly an eighth of them were counted only once. The ten largest clones add up to 7.2% of the sample. These data are also associated with another study on yellow fever vaccine responses in identical twins.

The sequenced sample was CD8+ T cells sorted from blood. These TCRs come from a woman under 30 in good health.

This clonotype appeared a few times. The J gene is TRBJ1-2, the V gene TRBV20-1, with a weak D call TRBD1 (5 bases). The CDR3 length is 13 residues. CDR1 is DFQATT and CDR2 is SNEGSKA in the germline V gene (reference sequence). Trimming removed 6 bases from V and 3 bases from J, with 14 bases in between. The CDR3 loop reads CSAPLGVDYGYTF. The CDR3 DNA sequence: TGCAGTGCGCCCCTGGGGGTTGACTATGGCTACACCTTC.

Only a few counts were recorded for this clonotype. The chain carries TRBV2 and TRBJ2-1; TRBD2 agrees at 11 bases. The CDR3 has 14 residues. Trimming removed 2 bases from V and 7 bases from J; junction bases left unmatched: 1. CDR1 is SNHLY and CDR2 is FYNNEI in the germline V gene. CDR3 nucleotides: TGTGCCAGCAGTGAAAGACTAGCGGGAAATGAGCAGTTCTTC. Translating it yields CASSERLAGNEQFF.

There are a few counts of this clonotype. The V call is TRBV20-1, the J call TRBJ2-1; tentatively, D is TRBD1 or TRBD2 (6 bases each). The CDR3 contains 13 residues. V was shortened by 6 bases and J by 8 bases, with 17 bases between the two germline ends. CDR1 is DFQATT and CDR2 is SNEGSKA in the germline V gene (reference sequence). DNA of the CDR3: TGCAGTGCCGGGGGCCGGGAGCTCGATGAGCAGTTCTTC. This sequence encodes CSAGGRELDEQFF.

At least ten counts were recorded for this clonotype. The rearrangement uses TRBV10-3 and TRBJ2-5; 8 positions agree with TRBD2. Germline V gene lookup returns CDR1 ENHRY and CDR2 SYGVKD. V shed 3 bases and J 5 bases; nucleotides not matched to a gene: 8. The CDR3 loop spans 15 amino acids. The CDR3, as DNA: TGTGCCATCAGTGACCCCCCGGGAGGGATCGAGACCCAGTACTTC. Its translation is CAISDPPGGIETQYF.

This clonotype came up a few times. In DNA form, the CDR3 reads TGTGCCAGCAGTAACCCCAGTCTGGGGGGCATTCAGTACTTC. This codes for CASSNPSLGGIQYF. The rearrangement joins TRBV25-1 to TRBJ2-4; a possible D gene is TRBD2 (6 bases). Trimming stripped 5 bases from V and 9 bases from J, with 17 bases between. Germline V gives CDR1 MGHDK, CDR2 SYGVNS. The CDR3 has 14 residues.

A few counts support this clonotype. The chain joins TRBV12-3 or TRBV12-4 to TRBJ1-5; the match to TRBD1 covers 7 bases. CDR3 length: 14 amino acids. The V segment lost 7 bases and the J segment 3 bases; nucleotides outside the gene matches: 6. The CDR3 spells CASTIGTANQPQHF. The CDR3 nucleotides read TGTGCCAGCACCATCGGGACAGCCAATCAGCCCCAGCATTTT.

This clonotype was observed a handful of times. The gene calls are TRBV28 and TRBJ2-3; a possible D gene is TRBD1 (6 bases). CDR3 length: 16 amino acids. Between the trimmed V and J ends, which lost 7 bases and 4 bases, there was a span of 21 bases. Germline CDR1 reads MDHEN; CDR2 reads SYDVKM. CDR3 sequence: CASIARGYSRADTQYF. CDR3 bases: TGTGCCAGCATCGCCAGGGGCTATTCTAGGGCAGATACGCAGTATTTT. The full variable domain, its missing parts supplied by reference TRBV28 and TRBJ2-3, is DVKVTQSSRYLVKRTGEKVFLECVQDMDHENMFWYRQDPGLGLRLIYFSYDVKMKEKGDIPEGYSVSREKKERFSLILESASTNQTSMYLCASIARGYSRADTQYFGPGTRLTVL.

This clonotype came up a few times. This rearrangement joins TRBV12-3 or TRBV12-4 to TRBJ1-3, with D possibly matching TRBD1 (6 bases). Trimming removed 5 bases from V and 0 bases from J, with 11 bases in between. The CDR3 sequence is 15 residues long. The CDR3 region is CASSLEGGSGNTIYF. CDR3 DNA sequence: TGTGCCAGCAGTCTCGAAGGGGGCTCTGGAAACACCATATATTTT.

The chain combines TRBV14 with TRBJ2-7, with 9 nucleotides matching TRBD1. Trimming took 1 base from V and 3 from J; bases not matched to a gene: 4. The CDR3 length is 15 residues. Germline V gives CDR1 SGHDN, CDR2 FVKESK. CDR3 protein: CASSQVTGGDYEQYF. DNA for the CDR3: TGTGCCAGCAGCCAAGTGACAGGGGGGGACTACGAGCAGTACTTC.